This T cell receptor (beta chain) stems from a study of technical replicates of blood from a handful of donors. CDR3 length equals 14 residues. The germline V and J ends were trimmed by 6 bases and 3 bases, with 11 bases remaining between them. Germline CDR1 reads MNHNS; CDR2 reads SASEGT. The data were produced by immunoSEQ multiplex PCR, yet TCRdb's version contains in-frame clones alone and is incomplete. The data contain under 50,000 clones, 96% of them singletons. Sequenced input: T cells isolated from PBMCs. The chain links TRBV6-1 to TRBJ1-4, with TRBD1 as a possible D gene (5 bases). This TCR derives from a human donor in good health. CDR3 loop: CASRGGVANEKLFF. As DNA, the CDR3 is TGTGCCAGCAGGGGGGGAGTAGCTAATGAAAAACTGTTTTTT.